The subject of this entry is one TCR beta chain. Its antigen remains unidentified. Per-base qualities were not stored, and no clone one base away is much larger. These data come from a study of blood T cell repertoires in COVID-19 (dated by TCRdb to about 2020). Background for the entire study: Collaborator samples came from the United States, Italy and Spain and covered acute and convalescent phases of COVID-19. The material from the prospective study consisted of cDNA or gDNA derived from T cells, B-cell-depleted T cells, or PBMCs. The dataset comprised deeply sampled blood TCRbeta repertoires from subjects exposed to, actively infected with, or recovered from COVID-19. The repertoires were made available in a free public database intended to serve as a resource for research on the immune response to SARS-CoV-2. Samples were obtained from the ongoing ImmuneRACE study (first 160 participants) and from some 1,300 subjects provided by 6 global collaborators. Nearly every sample came with metadata listing a de-identified subject ID, COVID-19 status, age in years and sex. Where available, HLA class I and class II types were taken from metadata supplied by the sample provider and were not determined by assay-based typing.

The germline V gene gives CDR1 as SGDLS and CDR2 as YYNGEE. From the cysteine up to the phenylalanine, the CDR3 has a length of 15 residues. Here the CDR3 DNA is all that survives: 45 bases in frame from base 1. The junction shows trimming of 4 bases on V and 1 base on J, plus 14 bases between the germline ends. What the authors observed across the whole study: The amount of clinical and demographic metadata varied by source and participant and was provided uncurated.

TCRbeta CDR3 regions were amplified from genomic DNA using the immunoSEQ Assay, a bias-controlled multiplex PCR. Per the original workflow: The number of nucleated cells in each sample was estimated from the amplification of reference gene primers within the assay. Sequence reads were collapsed and filtered to measure the absolute abundance of every unique TCRbeta CDR3 rearrangement. For each sample, productive Simpson clonality was calculated by taking the square root of Simpson's diversity index across productive rearrangements. TCRdb obtained this table from immuneACCESS and retained in-frame rearrangements with V and J assigned. These tables miss some clones; where compared with another copy, unresolved V genes account for less than half of the shortfall, and the remainder is unexplained. V, J and clone size derive from that table, while D and trimming were established from the DNA sequence. The sample data list approximately 230,000 clones, and 75% to 90% of these were observed just once. Of the sample, around 6% falls within the top ten clones.

In the prospective study, participants were about 18 to 100 years old, resided in 20 to 30 geographic areas of the United States, and were enrolled through a virtual design. In the prospective study, participants were assigned to cohorts based on the clinical history participants reported in a screening survey and a study questionnaire. Mobile phlebotomists in the prospective study collected whole blood, serum and a nasopharyngeal or oropharyngeal swab from every participant. Over a roughly 2-month period, participants in the prospective study had the option of providing additional blood draws and questionnaires. Blood samples from the prospective study were shipped frozen or at room temperature prior to DNA extraction.

The clonotype was recovered from a woman between 25 and 40 years old with acute COVID-19. This chain joins TRBV9 to TRBJ2-5; the D region possibly corresponds to TRBD1 (6 bases align). Sequences were obtained from PBMCs or T cells enriched from blood (not recorded which). The DNA is TGTGCCAGCAGCCCCCAGGACAGCCCCCAAGAGACCCAGTACTTC. It translates to CASSPQDSPQETQYF.